The 9 T cell receptor beta chains in this list originate from one sample, sequenced in a study of Ad26.COV2.S vaccination and SARS-CoV-2 variants. The treatment here: about 20 received Ad26.COV2.S at low or high dose, single or two shots; several received placebo; per-sample allocation not given. Samples were taken on day 63 after the first vaccine or placebo injection. Data came from immunoSEQ multiplex PCR; TCRdb stores just in-frame clones and leaves some out. The table includes 300,000 to 400,000 clones, roughly 90% detected once. This specimen was peripheral blood, taken in a trial of Ad26.COV2.S vaccine versus placebo. These receptor sequences come from a person aged 18-65 years who received the Ad26.COV2.S COVID-19 vaccine or a placebo.

The chain is built from TRBV27 and TRBJ1-1; TRBD1 aligns across 8 bases. With V trimmed by 1 base and J by 6 bases, 10 bases remained unmatched. The CDR3 is 16 residues long. CDR1 is MNHEY and CDR2 is SMNVEV in the germline V gene (reference sequence). The CDR3 loop reads CASSLYPRTGLPEAFF. Here the CDR3 DNA reads TGTGCCAGCAGTTTATATCCCCGGACAGGGCTCCCTGAAGCTTTCTTT.

The chain combines TRBV5-6 with TRBJ2-4; TRBD1 might be the D (6 bases). Per germline, CDR1 SGHDT and CDR2 YYEEEE. The CDR3 is 15 residues long. V was pared by 4 bases and J by 1 base, with 12 bases between. The CDR3 loop reads CASSPATGAKNIQYF. DNA for the CDR3: TGTGCCAGCAGCCCCGCCACAGGGGCCAAAAACATTCAGTACTTC.

The gene calls are TRBV28 and TRBJ2-7, with 10 bases matching TRBD1. The CDR3 covers 15 residues. CDR1 is MDHEN, CDR2 SYDVKM, per germline. V lost 6 bases to trimming and J lost 2 bases; unmatched junction nucleotides: 7. The chain's CDR3 is CASSPPGQGTYEQYV. In DNA form, the CDR3 reads TGTGCCAGCAGCCCGCCGGGACAGGGGACCTACGAGCAGTACGTC.

The V gene is TRBV10-3, the J gene TRBJ1-2; D unclear. The V end was cut by 7 bases, the J end by 0 bases, with 9 bases between. The germline V gene has CDR1 ENHRY and CDR2 SYGVKD. The CDR3 consists of 13 residues. In DNA form, the CDR3 reads TGTGCCATCACCCGGGAAGCTAACTATGGCTACACCTTC. Translated, it gives CAITREANYGYTF.

This chain links TRBV29-1 with TRBJ1-1; D call uncertain. This CDR3 is 12 amino acids long. V lost 4 bases and J 4 bases, leaving 10 bases between the germline ends. Per the germline V gene, CDR1 is SQVTM and CDR2 is ANQGSEA. This CDR3 is CSVVAESTEAFF. DNA of the CDR3: TGCAGCGTTGTAGCTGAAAGCACTGAAGCTTTCTTT.

This clone was picked up a small number of times. The chain has TRBV19 and TRBJ1-5; TRBD1 agrees at 7 bases. This CDR3 spans 15 amino acids. Germline V gene data show CDR1 as LNHDA and CDR2 as SQIVND (reference sequence). V trimming: 7 bases; J trimming: 6 bases; junction bases outside the gene matches: 12. The CDR3 region is CASTTGVSGGQPQHF. CDR3 DNA sequence: TGTGCCAGTACCACAGGGGTATCGGGCGGTCAGCCCCAGCATTTT.

This chain joins TRBV18 and TRBJ1-6; no firm D call. Germline V CDR1 and CDR2: KGHSH, LQKENI. Trimming cost V 3 bases and J 2 bases, with 29 bases left between them. The CDR3 totals 22 residues. In DNA, the CDR3 is TGTGCCAGCTCACCTTACTGGAACCTGGACGATAGACTATGGGCCTATAATTCACCCCTCCACTTT. Amino acids: CASSPYWNLDDRLWAYNSPLHF.

This clone was counted once. The CDR3 DNA sequence: TGTGCCAGCAGTCCCCCAAGGGGAAGTGTCCAGTACTTC. Its translation is CASSPPRGSVQYF. J is TRBJ2-5 and V is TRBV12-3 or TRBV12-4; a weak D match, TRBD1 (5 bases). Trimming shortened V by 5 bases and J by 10 bases, and 17 bases separated the two germline ends. This CDR3 has 13 residues.

A few counts support this clone. The chain employs TRBV3-1 (or the pseudogene TRBV3-2) and TRBJ2-7; TRBD2 is a possible D gene (5 bases). The CDR3 is 15 residues long. The V gene's germline CDR1 is LGHDT and CDR2 YNNKEL (reference sequence). The V gene lost 8 bases and the J gene lost 4 bases, with 21 bases spanning the gap. The CDR3 DNA follows: TGTGCCAGCGATATTTCCCAAGCGGTGAGATACGAGCAGTACGTC. Amino acid sequence: CASDISQAVRYEQYV.